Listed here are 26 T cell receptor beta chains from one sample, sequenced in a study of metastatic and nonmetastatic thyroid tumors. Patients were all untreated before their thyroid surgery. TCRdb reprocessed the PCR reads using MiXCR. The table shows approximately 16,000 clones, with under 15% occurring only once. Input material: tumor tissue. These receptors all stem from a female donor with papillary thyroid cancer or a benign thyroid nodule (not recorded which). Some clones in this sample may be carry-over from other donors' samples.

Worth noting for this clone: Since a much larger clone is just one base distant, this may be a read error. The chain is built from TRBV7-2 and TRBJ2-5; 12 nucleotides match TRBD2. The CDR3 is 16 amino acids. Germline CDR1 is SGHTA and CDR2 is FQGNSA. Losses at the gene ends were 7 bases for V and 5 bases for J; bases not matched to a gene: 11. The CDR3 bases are TGTGCCAGCACCACCGTACTAGCGGGGGGCGGGGAGACCCAGTACTTC. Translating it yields CASTTVLAGGGETQYF.

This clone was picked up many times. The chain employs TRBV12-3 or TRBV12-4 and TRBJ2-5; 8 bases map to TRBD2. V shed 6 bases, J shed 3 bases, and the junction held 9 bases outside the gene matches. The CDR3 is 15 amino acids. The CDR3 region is CASRLFGAGEETQYF. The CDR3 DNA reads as TGTGCCAGCAGGTTGTTTGGAGCGGGAGAAGAGACCCAGTACTTC.

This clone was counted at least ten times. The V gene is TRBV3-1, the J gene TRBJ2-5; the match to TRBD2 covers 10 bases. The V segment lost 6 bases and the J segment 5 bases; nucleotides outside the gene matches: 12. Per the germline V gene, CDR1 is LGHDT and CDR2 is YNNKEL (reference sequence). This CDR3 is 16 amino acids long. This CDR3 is CASRTKAGGPGETQYF. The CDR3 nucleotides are TGTGCCAGCAGGACCAAAGCGGGAGGGCCGGGGGAGACCCAGTACTTC.

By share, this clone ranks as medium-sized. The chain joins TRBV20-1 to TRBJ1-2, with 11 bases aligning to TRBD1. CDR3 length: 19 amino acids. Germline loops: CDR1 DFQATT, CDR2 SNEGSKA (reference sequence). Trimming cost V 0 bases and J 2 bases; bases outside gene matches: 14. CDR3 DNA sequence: TGCAGTGCTAGAGATCGGGGGACAGGGGGGGATAAAGCGAACTATGGCTACACCTTC. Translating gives CSARDRGTGGDKANYGYTF.

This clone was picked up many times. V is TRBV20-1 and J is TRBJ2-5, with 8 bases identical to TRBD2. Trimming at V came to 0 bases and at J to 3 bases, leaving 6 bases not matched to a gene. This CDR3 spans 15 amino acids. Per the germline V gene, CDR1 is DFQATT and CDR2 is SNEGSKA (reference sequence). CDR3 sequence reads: CSARDGKTSEETQYF. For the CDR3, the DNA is TGCAGTGCTAGAGATGGTAAGACTAGCGAAGAGACCCAGTACTTC.

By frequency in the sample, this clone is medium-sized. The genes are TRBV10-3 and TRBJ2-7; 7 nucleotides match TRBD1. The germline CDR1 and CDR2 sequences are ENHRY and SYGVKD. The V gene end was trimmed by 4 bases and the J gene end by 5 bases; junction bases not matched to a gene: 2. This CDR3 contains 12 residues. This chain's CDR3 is CAISVTGDEQYF. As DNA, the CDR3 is TGTGCCATCAGTGTCACAGGGGACGAGCAGTACTTC.

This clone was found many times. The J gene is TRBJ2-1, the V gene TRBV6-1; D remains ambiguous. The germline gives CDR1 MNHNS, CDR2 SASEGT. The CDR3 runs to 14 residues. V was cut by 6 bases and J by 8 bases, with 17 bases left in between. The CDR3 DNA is TGTGCCAGCAGGGCTTCGTACCTCTCCGATGAGCAGTTCTTC. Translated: CASRASYLSDEQFF.

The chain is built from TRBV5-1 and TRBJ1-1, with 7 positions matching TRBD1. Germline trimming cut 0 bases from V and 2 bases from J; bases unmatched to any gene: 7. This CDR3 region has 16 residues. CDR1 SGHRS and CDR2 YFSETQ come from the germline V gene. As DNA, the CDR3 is TGCGCCAGCAGCTTGGGCCATACAGGGGCAAACACTGAAGCTTTCTTT. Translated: CASSLGHTGANTEAFF. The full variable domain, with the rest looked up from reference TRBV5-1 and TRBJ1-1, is KAGVTQTPRYLIKTRGQQVTLSCSPISGHRSVSWYQQTPGQGLQFLFEYFSETQRNKGNFPGRFSGRQFSNSRSEMNVSTLELGDSALYLCASSLGHTGANTEAFFGQGTRLTVV.

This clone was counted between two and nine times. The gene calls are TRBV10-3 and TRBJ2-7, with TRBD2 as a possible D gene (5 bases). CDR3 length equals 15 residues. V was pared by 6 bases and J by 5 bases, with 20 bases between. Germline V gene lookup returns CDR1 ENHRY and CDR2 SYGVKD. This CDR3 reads CAISPGSARRDEQYF. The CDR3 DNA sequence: TGTGCCATCAGCCCCGGGTCTGCTAGGCGGGACGAGCAGTACTTC.

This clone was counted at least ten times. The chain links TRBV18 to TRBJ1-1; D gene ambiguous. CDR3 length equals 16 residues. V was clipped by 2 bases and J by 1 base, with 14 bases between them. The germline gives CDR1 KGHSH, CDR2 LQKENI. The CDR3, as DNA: TGTGCCAGCTCACCAGACCCCCGACGGACGAACACTGAAGCTTTCTTT. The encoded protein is CASSPDPRRTNTEAFF.

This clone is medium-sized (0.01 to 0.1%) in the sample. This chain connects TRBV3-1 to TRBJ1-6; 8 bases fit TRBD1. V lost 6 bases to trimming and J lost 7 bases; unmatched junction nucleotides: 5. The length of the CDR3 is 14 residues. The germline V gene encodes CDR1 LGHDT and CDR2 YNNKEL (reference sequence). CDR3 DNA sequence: TGTGCCAGCAGTCCGGGACAGGCGAATTCACCCCTCCACTTT. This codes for CASSPGQANSPLHF.

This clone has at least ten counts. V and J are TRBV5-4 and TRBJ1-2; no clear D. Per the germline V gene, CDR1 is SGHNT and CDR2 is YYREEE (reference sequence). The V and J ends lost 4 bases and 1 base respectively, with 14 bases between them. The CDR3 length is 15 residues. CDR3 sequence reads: CASSADIGSNYGYTF. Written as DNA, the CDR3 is TGTGCCAGCAGCGCGGATATCGGGAGTAACTATGGCTACACCTTC.

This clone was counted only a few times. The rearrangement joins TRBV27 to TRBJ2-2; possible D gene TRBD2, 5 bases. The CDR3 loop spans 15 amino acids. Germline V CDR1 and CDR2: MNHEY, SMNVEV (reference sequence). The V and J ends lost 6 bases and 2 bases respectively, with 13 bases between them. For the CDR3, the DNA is TGTGCCAGCAGCTCCTGGGGAGACAACACCGGGGAGCTGTTTTTT. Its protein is CASSSWGDNTGELFF.

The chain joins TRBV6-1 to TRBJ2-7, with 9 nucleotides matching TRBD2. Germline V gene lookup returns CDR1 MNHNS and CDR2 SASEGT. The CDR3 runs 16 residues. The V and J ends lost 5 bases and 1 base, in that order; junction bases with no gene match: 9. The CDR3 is CASSRLGREGSYEQYF. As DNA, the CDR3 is TGTGCCAGCAGTCGATTGGGGCGGGAGGGGTCCTACGAGCAGTACTTC.

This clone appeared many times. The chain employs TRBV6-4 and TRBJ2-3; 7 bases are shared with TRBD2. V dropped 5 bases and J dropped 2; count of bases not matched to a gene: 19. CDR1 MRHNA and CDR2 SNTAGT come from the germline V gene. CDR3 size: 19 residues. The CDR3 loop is CASSPNVREWGGATDTQYF. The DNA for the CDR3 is TGTGCCAGCAGTCCAAACGTTAGGGAGTGGGGGGGAGCCACAGATACGCAGTATTTT.

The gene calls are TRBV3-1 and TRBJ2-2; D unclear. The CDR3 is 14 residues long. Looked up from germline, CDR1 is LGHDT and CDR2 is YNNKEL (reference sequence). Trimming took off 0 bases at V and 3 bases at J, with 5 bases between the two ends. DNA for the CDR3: TGTGCCAGCAGCCAAGAGTCCCACACCGGGGAGCTGTTTTTT. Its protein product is CASSQESHTGELFF. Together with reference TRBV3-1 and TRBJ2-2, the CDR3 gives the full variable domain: DTAVSQTPKYLVTQMGNDKSIKCEQNLGHDTMYWYKQDSKKFLKIMFSYNNKELIINETVPNRFSPKSPDKAHLNLHINSLELGDSAVYFCASSQESHTGELFFGEGSRLTVL.

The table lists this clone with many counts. Here the CDR3 DNA reads TGTGCCAGCAGCGACAGGTCCCCCTATGGCTACACCTTC. Its protein is CASSDRSPYGYTF. V is TRBV2 and J is TRBJ1-2; a possible D gene is TRBD1 (6 bases). Germline CDR1 and CDR2: SNHLY and FYNNEI. CDR3 length: 13 amino acids. Trimming cost V 6 bases and J 4 bases, with 12 bases left between them.

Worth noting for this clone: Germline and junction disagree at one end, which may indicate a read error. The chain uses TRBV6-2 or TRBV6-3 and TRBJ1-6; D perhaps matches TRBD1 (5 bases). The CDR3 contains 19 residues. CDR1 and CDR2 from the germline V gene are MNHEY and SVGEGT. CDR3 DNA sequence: TGTGCCAGCAGCTACTCGGGACTCGCAGGGATTGCGCGGAATTCACCCCTCCATTTT. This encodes CASSYSGLAGIARNSPLHF.

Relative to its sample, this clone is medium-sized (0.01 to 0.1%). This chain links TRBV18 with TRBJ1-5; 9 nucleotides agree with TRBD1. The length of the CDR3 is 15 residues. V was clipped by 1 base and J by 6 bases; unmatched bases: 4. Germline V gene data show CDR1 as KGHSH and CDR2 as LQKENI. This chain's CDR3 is CASSPQPGQGQPQHF. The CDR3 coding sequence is TGTGCCAGCTCACCACAACCGGGACAGGGTCAGCCCCAGCATTTT.

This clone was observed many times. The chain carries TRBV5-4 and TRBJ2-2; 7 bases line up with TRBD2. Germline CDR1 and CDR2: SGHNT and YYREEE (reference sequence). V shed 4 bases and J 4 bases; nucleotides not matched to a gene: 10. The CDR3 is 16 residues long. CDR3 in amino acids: CASSPSGWAPTGELFF. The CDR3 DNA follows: TGTGCCAGCAGCCCTAGCGGATGGGCCCCCACCGGGGAGCTGTTTTTT.

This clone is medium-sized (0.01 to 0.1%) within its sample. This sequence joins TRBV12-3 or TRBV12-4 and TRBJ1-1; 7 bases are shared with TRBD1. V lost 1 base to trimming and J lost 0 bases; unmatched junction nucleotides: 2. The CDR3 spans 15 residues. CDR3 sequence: CASSLEGTVNTEAFF. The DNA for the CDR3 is TGTGCCAGCAGTTTAGAGGGGACAGTGAACACTGAAGCTTTCTTT.

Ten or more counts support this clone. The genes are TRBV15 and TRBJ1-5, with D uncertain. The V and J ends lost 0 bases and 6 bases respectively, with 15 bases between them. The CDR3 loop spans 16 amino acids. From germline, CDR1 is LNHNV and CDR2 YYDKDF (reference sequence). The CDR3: CATSRDAVKGTQPQHF. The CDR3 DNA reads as TGTGCCACCAGCAGAGATGCAGTAAAGGGTACTCAGCCCCAGCATTTT.

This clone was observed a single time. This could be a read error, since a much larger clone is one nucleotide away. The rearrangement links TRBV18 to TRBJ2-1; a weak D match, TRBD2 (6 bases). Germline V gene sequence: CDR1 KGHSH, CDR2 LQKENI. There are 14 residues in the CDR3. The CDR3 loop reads CVSSPSPSVNEQFF. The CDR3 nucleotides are TGTGTCAGCTCACCATCCCCTAGCGTCAATGAGCAGTTCTTC. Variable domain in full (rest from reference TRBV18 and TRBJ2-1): NAGVMQNPRHLVRRRGQEARLRCSPMKGHSHVYWYRQLPEEGLKFMVYLQKENIIDESGMPKERFSAEFPKEGPSILRIQQVVRGDSAAYFCVSSPSPSVNEQFFGPGTRLTVL.

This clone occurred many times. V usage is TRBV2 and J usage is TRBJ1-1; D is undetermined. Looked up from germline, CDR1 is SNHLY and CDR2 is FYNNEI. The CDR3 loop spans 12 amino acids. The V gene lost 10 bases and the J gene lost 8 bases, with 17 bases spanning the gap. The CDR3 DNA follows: TGTGCCACGGGCGGCACGCCTACCGAAGCTTTCTTT. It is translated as CATGGTPTEAFF.

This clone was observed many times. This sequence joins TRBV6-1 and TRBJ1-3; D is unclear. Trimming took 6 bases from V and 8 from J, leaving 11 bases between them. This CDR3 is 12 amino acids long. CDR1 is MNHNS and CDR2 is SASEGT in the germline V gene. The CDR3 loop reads CASSHEPDTIYF. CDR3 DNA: TGTGCCAGCAGCCACGAGCCAGACACCATATATTTT.

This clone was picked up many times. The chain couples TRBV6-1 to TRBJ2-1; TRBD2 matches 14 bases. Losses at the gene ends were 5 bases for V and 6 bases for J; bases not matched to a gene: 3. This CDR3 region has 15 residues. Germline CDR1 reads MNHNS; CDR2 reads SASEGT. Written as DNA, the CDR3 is TGTGCCAGCAGTAGGGGGACTAGCGGGAGCAATGAGCAGTTCTTC. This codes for CASSRGTSGSNEQFF.